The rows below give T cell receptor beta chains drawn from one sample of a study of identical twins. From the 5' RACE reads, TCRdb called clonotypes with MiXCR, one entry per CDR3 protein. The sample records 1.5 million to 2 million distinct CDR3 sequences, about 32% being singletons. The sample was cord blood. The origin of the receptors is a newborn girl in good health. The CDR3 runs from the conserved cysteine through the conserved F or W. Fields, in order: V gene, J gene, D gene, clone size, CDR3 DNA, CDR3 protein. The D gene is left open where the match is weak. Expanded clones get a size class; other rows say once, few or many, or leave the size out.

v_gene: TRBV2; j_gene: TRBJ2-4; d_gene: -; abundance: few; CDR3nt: TGTGCCAGCAGTGAACAGGAAAACATTCAGTACTTC; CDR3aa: CASSEQENIQYF
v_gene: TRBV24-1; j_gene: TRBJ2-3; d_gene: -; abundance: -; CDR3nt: TGTGCCACCAGTGGACAAGCCACAGATACGCAGTATTTT; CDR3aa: CATSGQATDTQYF
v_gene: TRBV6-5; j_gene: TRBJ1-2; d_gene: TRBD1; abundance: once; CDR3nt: TGTGCCAGCAACCACAGGGGCGGCTATGGCTACACCTTC; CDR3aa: CASNHRGGYGYTF
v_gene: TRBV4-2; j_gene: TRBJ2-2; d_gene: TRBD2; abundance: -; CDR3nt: TGTGCCAGCAGCCCCAGCGGGAGGAACACCGGGGAGCTGTTTTTT; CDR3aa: CASSPSGRNTGELFF
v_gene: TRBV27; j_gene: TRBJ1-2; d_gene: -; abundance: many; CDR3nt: TGTGCCAGCAGTTTTTCAGGGGCGGGGTATGGCTACACCTTC; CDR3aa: CASSFSGAGYGYTF
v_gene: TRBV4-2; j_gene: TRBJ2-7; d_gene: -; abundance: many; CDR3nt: TGTGCCAGCAGCCAAGACGGGGGAGGTATCTACGAGCAGTACTTC; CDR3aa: CASSQDGGGIYEQYF
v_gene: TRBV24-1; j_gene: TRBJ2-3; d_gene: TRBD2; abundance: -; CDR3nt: TGTGCCACCAGTGACCGAGCCCCTAGCGGGAGAACAGATACGCAGTATTTT; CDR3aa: CATSDRAPSGRTDTQYF
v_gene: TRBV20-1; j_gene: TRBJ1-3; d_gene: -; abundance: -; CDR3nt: TGCAGTGCTAGAGATGGGGGGAGGGCGGGAAACACCATATATTTT; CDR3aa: CSARDGGRAGNTIYF
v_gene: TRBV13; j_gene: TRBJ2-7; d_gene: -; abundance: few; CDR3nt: TGTGCCAGCAGCTTTCGGGGGACAGTATCCTACGAGCAGTACTTC; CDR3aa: CASSFRGTVSYEQYF
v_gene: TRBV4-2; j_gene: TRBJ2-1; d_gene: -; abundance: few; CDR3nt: TGTGCCAGCAGCCAAGTGAGGCGGAGTTCGGTCGACAATGAGCAGTTCTTC; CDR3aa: CASSQVRRSSVDNEQFF
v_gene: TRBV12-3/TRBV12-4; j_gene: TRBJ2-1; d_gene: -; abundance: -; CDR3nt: TGTGCCAGCAGTTCATACGGGACGGACAATGAGCAGTTCTTC; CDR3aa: CASSSYGTDNEQFF
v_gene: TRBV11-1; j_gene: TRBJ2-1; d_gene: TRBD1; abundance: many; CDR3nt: TGTGCCAGCAGCTCCACGACAGGGGCGGGCTACAATGAGCAGTTCTTC; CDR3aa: CASSSTTGAGYNEQFF
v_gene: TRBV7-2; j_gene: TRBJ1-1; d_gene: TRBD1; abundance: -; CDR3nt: TGTGCCAGCAGCTGGGGACAGATGGGGATAAACACTGAAGCTTTCTTT; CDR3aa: CASSWGQMGINTEAFF
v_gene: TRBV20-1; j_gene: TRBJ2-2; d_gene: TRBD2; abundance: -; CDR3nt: TGCAGTGCTAGCGCATTGGGACTAGCGGGGGGGTTCGCGAACACCGGGGAGCTGTTTTTT; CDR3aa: CSASALGLAGGFANTGELFF
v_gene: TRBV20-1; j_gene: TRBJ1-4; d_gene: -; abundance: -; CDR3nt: TGCAGTGCCCGGACCAGAGAAAAACTGTTTTTT; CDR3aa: CSARTREKLFF
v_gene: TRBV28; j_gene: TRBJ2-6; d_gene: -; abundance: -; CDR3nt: TGTGCCAGTAACCAGGCCTCTGGGGCCAACGTCCTGACTTTC; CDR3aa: CASNQASGANVLTF
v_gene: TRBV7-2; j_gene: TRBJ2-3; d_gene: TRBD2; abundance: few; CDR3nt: TGTGCCAGCAGCTTAGCGAAGTTTCAGCGGGGCCCACGGGACGGTACGCAGTATTTT; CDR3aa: CASSLAKFQRGPRDGTQYF
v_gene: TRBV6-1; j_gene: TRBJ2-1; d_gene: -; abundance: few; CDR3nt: TGTGCCAGCAGTGGGACCGGGACGGTCCTCTACAATGAGCAGTTCTTC; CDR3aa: CASSGTGTVLYNEQFF
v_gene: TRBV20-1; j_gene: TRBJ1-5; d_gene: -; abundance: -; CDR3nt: TGCAGTGCTAGAAGCAGCTCCGATCAGCCCCAGCATTTT; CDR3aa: CSARSSSDQPQHF
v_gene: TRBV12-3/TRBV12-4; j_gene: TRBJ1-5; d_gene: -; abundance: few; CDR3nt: TGTGCCAGCAGTTTTTTTTCGGCAGGCGGAGGACAGCCCCAGCATTTT; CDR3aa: CASSFFSAGGGQPQHF
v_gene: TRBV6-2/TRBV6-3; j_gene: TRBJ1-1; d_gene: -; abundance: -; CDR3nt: TGTGCCAGCAGTTACTCGAACCAGGGTTTTACTGAAGCTTTCTTT; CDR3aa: CASSYSNQGFTEAFF
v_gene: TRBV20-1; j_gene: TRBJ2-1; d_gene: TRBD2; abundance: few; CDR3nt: TGCAGTGCTAGTACTGCTGCCACTCTACTAGCGGGGTACAATGAGCAGTTCTTC; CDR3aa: CSASTAATLLAGYNEQFF
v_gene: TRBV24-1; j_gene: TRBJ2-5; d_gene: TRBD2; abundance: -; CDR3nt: TGTGCCACCAGTGACTTCACACTAGCGGGAGCCCAAGAGACCCAGTACTTC; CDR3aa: CATSDFTLAGAQETQYF
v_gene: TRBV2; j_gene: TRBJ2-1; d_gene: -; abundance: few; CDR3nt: TGTGCCAGCAAGGGGGGAGGGAATGAGCAGTTCTTC; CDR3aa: CASKGGGNEQFF
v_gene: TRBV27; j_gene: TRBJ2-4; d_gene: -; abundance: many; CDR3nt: TGTGCCAGCAGTTTATCGACAGCCAAAAACATTCAGTACTTC; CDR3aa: CASSLSTAKNIQYF
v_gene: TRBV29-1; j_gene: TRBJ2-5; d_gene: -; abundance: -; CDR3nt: TGCAGCGTTAAACAGGGCGGAAGGCATACCCAGTACTTC; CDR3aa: CSVKQGGRHTQYF
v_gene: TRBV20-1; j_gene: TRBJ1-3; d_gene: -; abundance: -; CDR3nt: TGCAGTGCTAGAGATCCTAAACAGTCGTTCTCTGGAAACACCATATATTTT; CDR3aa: CSARDPKQSFSGNTIYF
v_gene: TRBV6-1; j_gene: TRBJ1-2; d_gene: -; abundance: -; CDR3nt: TGTGCCAGCGTTTATGCGGCAGGAAAACTCGATGGCTACACCTTC; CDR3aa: CASVYAAGKLDGYTF
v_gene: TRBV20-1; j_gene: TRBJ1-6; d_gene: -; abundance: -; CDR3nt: TGCAGTGCTAGAGATGGCGGAAGGGGGAGCTCCTATAATTCACCCCTCCACTTT; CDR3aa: CSARDGGRGSSYNSPLHF
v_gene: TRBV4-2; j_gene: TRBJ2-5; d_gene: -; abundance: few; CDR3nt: TGTGCCAGCAGCCAAGATAGGAGGGAAGAGACCCAGTACTTC; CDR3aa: CASSQDRREETQYF
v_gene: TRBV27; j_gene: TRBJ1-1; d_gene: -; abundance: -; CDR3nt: TGTGCCAGCACCCCGAGTTATCCGAACACTGAAGCTTTCTTT; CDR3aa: CASTPSYPNTEAFF
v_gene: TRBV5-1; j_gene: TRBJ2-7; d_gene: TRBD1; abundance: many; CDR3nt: TGCGCCAGCAGCGACGGGACAGCTAACGAGCAGTACTTC; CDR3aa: CASSDGTANEQYF
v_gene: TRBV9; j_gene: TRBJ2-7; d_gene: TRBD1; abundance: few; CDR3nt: TGTGCCAGCAGCGTAGAGACAGGGGGCAGACGGGACCCCTCTCACGAGCAGTACTTC; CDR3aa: CASSVETGGRRDPSHEQYF
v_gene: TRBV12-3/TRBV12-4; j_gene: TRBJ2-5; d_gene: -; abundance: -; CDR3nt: TGTGCCAGCAGTAACAGGGCGGGGGTGGTGGAGACCCAGTACTTC; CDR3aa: CASSNRAGVVETQYF
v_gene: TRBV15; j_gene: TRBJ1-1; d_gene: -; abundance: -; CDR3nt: TGTGCCACCAGCAGAGATCCCGCTGGGCCGCGGGCCCTTATGAACACTGAAGCTTTCTTT; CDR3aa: CATSRDPAGPRALMNTEAFF
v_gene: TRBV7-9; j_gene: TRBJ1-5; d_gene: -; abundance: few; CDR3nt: TGTGCCAGCAGCTTAGCGCGAGGGGAACTTAGCAATCAGCCCCAGCATTTT; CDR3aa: CASSLARGELSNQPQHF
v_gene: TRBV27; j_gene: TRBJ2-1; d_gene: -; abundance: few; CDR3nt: TGTGCCAGCAGTTTAACCGGGAGAGCGAATGAGCAGTTCTTC; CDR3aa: CASSLTGRANEQFF
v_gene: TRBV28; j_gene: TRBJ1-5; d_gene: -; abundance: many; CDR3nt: TGTGCCAGCAGTTTTGGGGGCTCGAGCAATCAGCCCCAGCATTTT; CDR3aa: CASSFGGSSNQPQHF